Listed below are T cell receptor beta chains from one sample, sequenced in a study of beta chain features in type 1 diabetes. This table comes from immunoSEQ multiplex PCR, and its TCRdb copy is limited to in-frame clones, with some not included. The sample includes a few hundred thousand clones, about a tenth of them seen just once. The source material was naive CD4+ T cells from blood. The origin of the receptors is a man younger than 40 with type 1 diabetes. Each CDR3 is given with its conserved first and last residue. A D gene is named only where the DNA matches it firmly. Clone size is not always given. Where it is, it says once, few, many or a class for expanded clones.

>NA|TRBV5-1|TRBD1|TRBJ1-5
CASSPGTGMSNQPQHF
TGCGCCAGCAGCCCCGGGACAGGGATGTCCAATCAGCCCCAGCATTTT
>NA|TRBV29-1|TRBD2|TRBJ2-3
CSVAPLTSGGVDTQYF
TGCAGCGTCGCTCCTTTGACTAGCGGGGGGGTAGATACGCAGTATTTT
>few|TRBV13|NA|TRBJ2-5
CASSFVRGVQETQYF
TGTGCCAGCAGCTTCGTCAGGGGAGTCCAAGAGACCCAGTACTTC
>NA|TRBV6-5|NA|TRBJ1-1
CASRISRASGTEAFF
TGTGCCAGCAGAATTTCCAGGGCGTCGGGCACTGAAGCTTTCTTT
>few|TRBV11-3|TRBD2|TRBJ2-5
CASSLGLAGSQETQYF
TGTGCCAGCAGCTTGGGTCTAGCGGGGAGTCAAGAGACCCAGTACTTC
>NA|TRBV5-1|NA|TRBJ1-2
CASSLDSPNYGYTF
TGCGCCAGCAGCTTGGACAGCCCTAACTATGGCTACACCTTC
>NA|TRBV19|NA|TRBJ2-5
CASSPQGGQETQYF
TGTGCCAGTAGTCCCCAGGGTGGACAAGAGACCCAGTACTTC
>few|TRBV14|NA|TRBJ1-1
CASSQGRDAEAFF
TGTGCCAGCAGCCAGGGGAGGGACGCTGAAGCTTTCTTT
>NA|TRBV2|NA|TRBJ1-3
CASNRDGNTIYF
TGTGCCAGCAACAGGGATGGAAACACCATATATTTT
>few|TRBV30|NA|TRBJ2-3
CAWSVRWDTQYF
TGTGCCTGGAGTGTACGGTGGGATACGCAGTATTTT
>NA|TRBV7-3|TRBD2|TRBJ2-5
CASSLRGGLATETQYF
TGTGCCAGCAGCTTACGGGGGGGACTAGCCACGGAGACCCAGTACTTC
>few|TRBV7-3|NA|TRBJ2-5
CASSLASEETQYF
TGTGCCAGCAGCTTGGCTAGCGAGGAGACCCAGTACTTC
>NA|TRBV9|NA|TRBJ2-1
CASSVGLGIGNEQFF
TGTGCCAGCAGCGTAGGACTAGGAATTGGCAATGAGCAGTTCTTC
>NA|TRBV6-5|NA|TRBJ2-5
CASMLRGEKTQYF
TGTGCCAGCATGTTACGCGGGGAGAAGACCCAGTACTTC
>NA|TRBV28|TRBD1|TRBJ1-1
CASSGDRGLAFF
TGTGCCAGCAGCGGCGACAGGGGGCTGGCTTTCTTT
>NA|TRBV2|NA|TRBJ1-2
CASSLGFDGYTF
TGTGCCAGCAGTCTAGGCTTTGACGGCTACACCTTC
>NA|TRBV27|NA|TRBJ2-7
CASRALTGVYEQYF
TGTGCCAGCAGGGCCCTTACGGGGGTGTACGAGCAGTACTTC
>few|TRBV25-1|NA|TRBJ1-4
CASSEVAGLNEKLFF
TGTGCCAGCAGTGAGGTTGCGGGGCTTAATGAAAAACTGTTTTTT
>NA|TRBV11-2|TRBD1|TRBJ2-7
CASRTAGGNSYEQYF
TGTGCCAGCAGAACCGCAGGGGGCAACTCCTACGAGCAGTACTTC
>NA|TRBV28|NA|TRBJ1-6
CASNSGGGRNNSPLHF
TGTGCCAGCAACTCGGGAGGGGGGCGGAATAATTCACCCCTCCACTTT
>few|TRBV10-2|NA|TRBJ1-3
CASSAGENTIYF
TGCGCCAGCAGTGCAGGGGAAAACACCATATATTTT
>few|TRBV12-5|TRBD1|TRBJ2-1
CASGPQGNEQFF
TGTGCTAGTGGGCCACAGGGGAATGAGCAGTTCTTC
>few|TRBV7-9|NA|TRBJ1-2
CASSPRGSGPYGYTF
TGTGCCAGCAGCCCCCGGGGAAGCGGGCCATATGGCTACACCTTC
>NA|TRBV6-6|NA|TRBJ1-4
CASSYYGGTNEKLFF
TGTGCCAGCAGTTACTACGGGGGGACTAATGAAAAACTGTTTTTT
>few|TRBV11-2|TRBD1|TRBJ2-7
CASSFLGPGGSYEQYF
TGTGCCAGCAGCTTCCTAGGCCCAGGGGGCAGCTACGAGCAGTACTTC
>few|TRBV9|TRBD2|TRBJ2-2
CASSPAARGEAGELFF
TGTGCCAGCAGCCCCGCCGCGCGGGGGGAAGCCGGGGAGCTGTTTTTT
>NA|TRBV13|NA|TRBJ1-1
CASSSSYGASEAFF
TGTGCCAGCAGCTCTAGTTATGGGGCTTCGGAAGCTTTCTTT
>few|TRBV2|NA|TRBJ2-3
CASSIVDTQYF
TGTGCCAGCAGTATCGTGGATACGCAGTATTTT
>few|TRBV6-5|NA|TRBJ1-1
CASSYARAWTEAFF
TGTGCCAGCAGTTACGCGAGGGCATGGACTGAAGCTTTCTTT
>few|TRBV5-1|TRBD1|TRBJ1-2
CASSLDVRGNYGYTF
TGCGCCAGCAGCTTGGACGTCAGGGGGAACTATGGCTACACCTTC
>NA|TRBV2|TRBD2|TRBJ2-5
CASSGEAGYGTQYF
TGTGCCAGCAGTGGTGAAGCGGGGTATGGGACCCAGTACTTC
>NA|TRBV11-2|NA|TRBJ2-7
CASSTLGGEQYF
TGTGCCAGCAGCACGTTAGGGGGCGAGCAGTACTTC
>few|TRBV14|NA|TRBJ2-1
CASSQDLGLRRNEQFF
TGTGCCAGCAGCCAAGACTTGGGACTTCGCAGGAATGAGCAGTTCTTC
>few|TRBV9|TRBD2|TRBJ2-5
CASSVAGTGGETQYF
TGTGCCAGCAGCGTAGCTGGGACGGGAGGAGAGACCCAGTACTTC
>few|TRBV18|NA|TRBJ1-2
CASSARDGLGGYTF
TGTGCCAGCTCAGCGCGGGACGGGTTAGGAGGCTACACCTTC
>few|TRBV7-9|TRBD1|TRBJ1-4
CASSSQGAGEKLFF
TGTGCCAGCAGCTCCCAGGGGGCGGGTGAAAAACTGTTTTTT
>NA|TRBV7-8|NA|TRBJ2-1
CASSLVDDWKVYNEQFF
TGTGCCAGCAGCTTAGTGGATGACTGGAAAGTCTACAATGAGCAGTTCTTC
>few|TRBV4-2|TRBD2|TRBJ2-1
CASSSHSGTTNNEQFF
TGTGCCAGCAGCTCCCACTCCGGGACTACCAACAATGAGCAGTTCTTC
>few|TRBV5-1|TRBD1|TRBJ1-1
CASSLSDREVTEAFF
TGCGCCAGCAGCTTATCGGACAGGGAGGTCACTGAAGCTTTCTTT
>NA|TRBV9|TRBD1|TRBJ1-1
CASSASQGADDTEAFF
TGTGCCAGCAGCGCCTCACAGGGGGCGGACGACACTGAAGCTTTCTTT
>few|TRBV20-1|NA|TRBJ1-1
CSAPRDTEAFF
TGCAGTGCTCCGCGGGACACTGAAGCTTTCTTT
>NA|TRBV6-5|NA|TRBJ2-7
CASRPDSTYEQYF
TGTGCCAGCAGGCCGGACAGTACCTACGAGCAGTACTTC